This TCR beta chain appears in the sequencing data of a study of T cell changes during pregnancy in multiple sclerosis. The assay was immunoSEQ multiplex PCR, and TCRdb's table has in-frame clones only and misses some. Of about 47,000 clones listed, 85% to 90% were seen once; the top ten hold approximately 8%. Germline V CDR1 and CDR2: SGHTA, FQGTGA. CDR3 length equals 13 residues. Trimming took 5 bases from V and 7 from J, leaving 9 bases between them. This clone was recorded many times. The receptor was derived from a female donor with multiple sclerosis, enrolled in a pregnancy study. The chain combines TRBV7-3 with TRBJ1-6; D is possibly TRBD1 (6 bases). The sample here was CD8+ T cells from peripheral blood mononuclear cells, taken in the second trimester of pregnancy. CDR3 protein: CASSLQGNSPLHF. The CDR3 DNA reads TGTGCCAGCAGCCTACAGGGAAATTCACCCCTCCACTTT.